The 18 T cell receptor beta chains presented below share a single source sample, sequenced in a study of blood T cell repertoires in COVID-19 (dated by TCRdb to about 2020). Library preparation employed the immunoSEQ multiplex PCR assay. TCRdb provides this immuneACCESS table in a form limited to in-frame rearrangements. Some clones are lacking; in checked studies, under half of them reflect an unresolved V gene, and why the rest are absent is not known. In this sample the table shows 140,000 or so clones, approximately 89% of which occur a single time. Over 9.5% of the sample belongs to the ten largest clones. Material for sequencing was peripheral blood. Receptors were obtained from a man aged 60 to 75 with active or convalescent COVID-19.

This clone showed up just a few times. Here the CDR3 reads CASSLTAGGIEQYF. For the CDR3, the DNA is TGTGCCAGCAGCTTAACAGCGGGAGGTATCGAGCAGTACTTC. This chain joins TRBV7-2 and TRBJ2-7, with TRBD2 identical over 9 bases. Germline values: CDR1 SGHTA, CDR2 FQGNSA. V shed 2 bases and J 6 bases; nucleotides not matched to a gene: 5. The length of the CDR3 is 14 residues.

This sequence joins TRBV2 and TRBJ2-3; possibly TRBD1 for D (5 bases). V lost 5 bases and J 3 bases, leaving 9 bases between the germline ends. The CDR3 extends over 13 amino acids. Germline loops: CDR1 SNHLY, CDR2 FYNNEI. CDR3 DNA: TGTGCCAGCAGTAGTCGACAGACAGATACGCAGTATTTT. Its translation: CASSSRQTDTQYF.

The V call is TRBV7-9, the J call TRBJ1-2, with TRBD1 matching over 7 bases. CDR3 size: 14 residues. Germline values: CDR1 SEHNR, CDR2 FQNEAQ (reference sequence). After removal of 6 bases from V and 2 bases from J, the junction contained 6 bases not matched to a gene. DNA of the CDR3: TGTGCCAGCAGTCCGATGGACAGGAACTATGGCTACACCTTC. Encoded protein: CASSPMDRNYGYTF. Full variable domain (outside the CDR3, taken from reference TRBV7-9 and TRBJ1-2): DTGVSQNPRHKITKRGQNVTFRCDPISEHNRLYWYRQTLGQGPEFLTYFQNEAQLEKSRLLSDRFSAERPKGSFSTLEIQRTEQGDSAMYLCASSPMDRNYGYTFGSGTRLTVV.

Comment on this clone: Within the sample, other DNA sequences also encode this same CDR3. V gene TRBV28 combines with J gene TRBJ2-7, with TRBD1 matching 11 bases. Germline V lookup: CDR1 MDHEN, CDR2 SYDVKM. With 2 bases clipped from V and 4 bases from J, the junction kept 4 bases outside the gene matches. There are 15 residues in the CDR3. The CDR3 DNA sequence: TGTGCCAGCAGTTTAGGTGGGACAGGGGGATACGAGCAGTACTTC. It encodes CASSLGGTGGYEQYF.

V usage is TRBV27 and J usage is TRBJ2-5, with 7 bases matching TRBD1. The CDR3 is 15 amino acids. J gave up 5 bases and V 6 bases, and 12 bases lay outside the gene matches. CDR1 is MNHEY, CDR2 SMNVEV, per germline (reference sequence). Here the CDR3 DNA reads TGTGCCAGCAGCCCGGGGACAGCCGGGTGGGAGACCCAGTACTTC. Translated: CASSPGTAGWETQYF.

This chain uses TRBV7-2 with TRBJ1-4; D is undetermined. CDR3 length equals 17 residues. The germline V gene has CDR1 SGHTA and CDR2 FQGNSA. V was trimmed by 6 bases and J by 0 bases, leaving 17 bases between them. The CDR3 DNA reads TGTGCCAGCAGTTCCCGCGGAGGGCCGGCAACTAATGAAAAACTGTTTTTT. The encoded protein is CASSSRGGPATNEKLFF.

V gene TRBV3-1 (or the pseudogene TRBV3-2) combines with J gene TRBJ2-2; no reliable D call. The germline CDR1 and CDR2 sequences are LGHDT and YNNKEL (reference sequence). The CDR3 covers 12 residues. V dropped 2 bases and J dropped 5 bases, with 3 bases sitting between them. CDR3 in amino acids: CASSQITGELFF. CDR3 in DNA: TGTGCCAGCAGCCAAATAACCGGGGAGCTGTTTTTT.

V is TRBV6-6 and J is TRBJ2-7; tentative D call: TRBD1 (6 bases). Germline V gene lookup returns CDR1 MNHNY and CDR2 SVGAGI (reference sequence). The CDR3 totals 13 residues. The V end was cut by 3 bases, the J end by 7 bases, with 13 bases between. The CDR3 is CASSYDRPGEQYF. The CDR3 bases are TGTGCCAGCAGTTATGACAGGCCGGGAGAGCAGTACTTC.

In this sample, this clone turned up once. The rearrangement joins TRBV7-9 to TRBJ2-2; D possibly corresponds to TRBD1 (7 bases). V dropped 6 bases and J dropped 7 bases, with 21 bases sitting between them. The CDR3 loop spans 16 amino acids. CDR1 SEHNR and CDR2 FQNEAQ come from the germline V gene (reference sequence). The CDR3: CASSQGGGNRNGELFF. The CDR3 DNA follows: TGTGCCAGCAGTCAAGGGGGCGGGAATCGTAACGGGGAGCTGTTTTTT.

V is TRBV7-8 and J is TRBJ1-1; 7 bases fit TRBD1. CDR3 length: 18 residues. V lost 1 base, J lost 5 bases, and 16 bases stayed unmatched. In germline, CDR1 is SGHVS, CDR2 FQNEAQ. The CDR3 nucleotides read TGTGCCAGCAGCTTAGGCCCTCCATCCCGACAGGGCCGTACTGAAGCTTTCTTT. Translation: CASSLGPPSRQGRTEAFF.

The CDR3 protein is CASSLGYRQGVETQYF. The DNA for the CDR3 is TGTGCCAGCAGCTTGGGATATAGACAGGGGGTCGAGACCCAGTACTTC. This chain links TRBV5-8 with TRBJ2-5, with 9 nucleotides matching TRBD1. Germline-derived CDR1 and CDR2 are SGHTS and YDEGEE. J was trimmed by 5 bases and V by 0 bases; bases with no gene match: 8. The length of the CDR3 is 16 residues.

V is TRBV28 and J is TRBJ2-2, with TRBD2 identical over 12 bases. Germline trimming cut 6 bases from V and 7 bases from J; bases unmatched to any gene: 6. The germline CDR1 and CDR2 sequences are MDHEN and SYDVKM. The CDR3 contains 15 residues. The CDR3 region has the DNA TGTGCCAGCAGCCCTCTAGCGGGAGGGGTCGGGGAGCTGTTTTTT. Translation: CASSPLAGGVGELFF.

The chain links TRBV6-2 or TRBV6-3 to TRBJ1-6, with D unresolved. The V and J ends lost 2 bases and 11 bases respectively, with 10 bases between them. Germline CDR1 MNHEY, CDR2 SVGEGT. The CDR3 runs to 13 residues. CDR3 DNA: TGTGCCAGCAGTTACGATCGTTGGCCACCCCTCCACTTT. As protein: CASSYDRWPPLHF.

CDR3 sequence reads: CASSGRFTDTQYF. For the CDR3, the DNA is TGTGCCAGTAGCGGGAGGTTCACAGATACGCAGTATTTT. The J gene is TRBJ2-3, the V gene TRBV25-1, with 10 bases matching TRBD2. Germline CDR1 MGHDK, CDR2 SYGVNS. The V segment lost 9 bases and the J segment 2 bases; nucleotides outside the gene matches: 2. The CDR3 is 13 residues long.

The chain links TRBV6-5 to TRBJ2-7, with TRBD1 identical over 8 bases. Losses at the gene ends were 2 bases for V and 3 bases for J; bases not matched to a gene: 0. Germline V gives CDR1 MNHEY, CDR2 SVGAGI. The CDR3 length is 13 residues. This CDR3 is CASSYDRGYEQYF. CDR3 bases: TGTGCCAGCAGTTACGACAGGGGCTACGAGCAGTACTTC.

The CDR3 loop reads CASSPRQGGQPQHF. The CDR3, as DNA: TGTGCCAGCAGTCCCCGACAGGGCGGTCAGCCCCAGCATTTT. The V gene is TRBV6-5, the J gene TRBJ1-5; 7 bases align to TRBD1. The germline gives CDR1 MNHEY, CDR2 SVGAGI. This CDR3 has 14 residues. V lost 5 bases, J lost 6 bases, and 7 bases stayed unmatched.

This chain links TRBV11-2 with TRBJ1-4, with a tentative D call TRBD1 (5 bases). This CDR3 has 14 residues. CDR1 SGHAT and CDR2 FQNNGV come from the germline V gene. Trimming removed 2 bases from V and 7 bases from J, with 11 bases in between. CDR3 bases: TGTGCCAGCAGCTTAAGGGGAATGAGTGAAAAACTGTTTTTT. Its protein product is CASSLRGMSEKLFF.

The chain couples TRBV6-5 to TRBJ1-1; no reliable D call. The CDR3 runs to 14 residues. Germline CDR1 reads MNHEY; CDR2 reads SVGAGI. Trimming removed 2 bases at V and 0 bases at J, with 7 bases between. This chain's CDR3 is CASSYQALNTEAFF. The CDR3 DNA is TGTGCCAGCAGTTACCAGGCACTGAACACTGAAGCTTTCTTT.